The clone carrying this TCR beta chain occurred once. Antigen specificity is unknown. This entry comes from a study of shared clonotypes between healthy human individuals. Overall study findings and caveats: Larger estimated richness was generally seen in naive subsets than in memory subsets.

CDR3 length: 16 amino acids. CDR1 SQVTM and CDR2 ANQGSEA come from the germline V gene. Trimming shortened V by 0 bases and J by 5 bases, and 19 bases separated the two germline ends. Data came from immunoSEQ multiplex PCR; TCRdb stores just in-frame clones and leaves some out. Of a few million clones listed, about 92% are singletons. Donors comprised only Caucasian adults living in Nashville, Tennessee. Material for sequencing was naive CD4+ T cells sorted from blood. The subset is: CD45RA+ positively selected. The receptor was derived from a man between 18 and 35 years old in good health. The chain carries TRBV29-1 and TRBJ1-2; TRBD1 might be the D (6 bases). In DNA, the CDR3 is TGCAGCGTTGAAGATCGGCAGGGGTTCGTTCGGTATGGCTACACCTTC. Translation: CSVEDRQGFVRYGYTF.